This T cell receptor (beta chain) was sequenced in a study of tissue T cells after allogeneic stem cell transplantation. Only in-frame clones appear in the TCRdb table, and some are missing; sequencing was by immunoSEQ multiplex PCR. The repertoire holds 7,000 or so clones, with roughly two thirds as singletons. Turning to this clone: The listed genes are named as in mouse. The read comes to an end 1 residue before the CDR3 does, leaving the germline J gene to fill in the end.

V lost 4 bases to trimming and J lost 0 bases, with 8 bases between them. The CDR3 totals 14 residues. Germline lookup yields CDR1 LGHNA and CDR2 YSYQKL. The sequence was collected from a female BALB/c mouse in good health. Strain haplotype at MHC: H2-d. This chain connects TRBV2 to TRBJ2-3; D is possibly TRBD2 (5 bases). The material sequenced was blood. The sequenced CDR3 bases are TGTGCCAGCAGCCTGGGGTCTAGTGCAGAAACGCTGTAT. This sequence encodes CASSLGSSAETLY. The whole CDR3 protein reads CASSLGSSAETLYF.